This T cell receptor (beta chain) stems from a study of T cell responses to AZD1222 COVID-19 vaccine. Study outcomes and limitations: Females outnumbered males among donors, who were mostly white British; clonal diversity was possibly underestimated. Among spike-specific TCRs, nearly half reportedly target unmutated variant regions. At 160-218 and 743-854, vaccine-associated CD4 TCRs were dominant, and they spanned spike.

CDR3 size: 15 residues. Germline V gene sequence: CDR1 SGHTA, CDR2 FQGNSA. V was clipped by 0 bases and J by 7 bases, with 16 bases between them. Turning to this clone: Antigen unknown.

TCRdb's table, derived via immunoSEQ multiplex PCR, lists solely in-frame clones and lacks some. This sample has around 130,000 clones; roughly 92% occur once, and the top ten carry 1.1%. The sequence derives from an adult who received the AZD1222 COVID-19 vaccine. The sample here was peripheral blood, taken 28 days after the second AZD1222 dose. The rearrangement links TRBV7-2 to TRBJ2-7; weak D call: TRBD2 (6 bases). The CDR3 DNA is TGTGCCAGCAGCTTAGCGGTCGGGGGTCCGGGGGAGCAGTACTTC. This gives the protein CASSLAVGGPGEQYF.